This T cell receptor (beta chain) was sequenced during a study of circulating CD8 cells and anti-PD-1 response in melanoma (dated by TCRdb to about 2020). Concerning the study at large: Patients received nivolumab intravenously at 3 mg/kg every 2 weeks. Patients with complete or partial responses were classified as responders, and patients with stable or progressive disease (RECIST v1.1) were classified as non-responders. The melanoma cohort included roughly 13 patients, of whom seven received anti-PD-1 as first-line therapy and six had previously received targeted therapy or immunotherapy. On on-treatment samples, PD-1 was detected using a biotinylated anti-human IgG4 antibody. The TCR repertoire analysis was performed on some 11 melanoma patients, comprising 7 non-responders and 4 responders. The full study reports these points: Both treatment-naive and previously treated patients were included in the cohort, and this mixing was noted by the authors as something that could influence results. The published TCR repertoire comparisons relied only on baseline and M1 samples from a small cohort that had few responders. Repertoires were found to be largely private between subsets, with under 7% of TRB clonotypes shared at M1, and the highest sharing was observed between DPOS and TIGIT. Because material was limited, experiments were generally done without replicates. The DNEG repertoire was the most diverse; PD-1 and DPOS showed similar, higher clonality, and TIGIT repertoires were the least diverse. Since no tumor material could be accessed, the researchers instead assessed tumor reactivity using peptide assays on expanded sorted subsets.

Using a BD FACSAria II cell sorter, four subsets defined by PD-1 and/or TIGIT were sorted out of live CD3+CD8+TCRalphabeta+ cells. To characterize how relevant each subset is to anti-PD-1 therapy response, circulating CD8 T cells were sorted into four subsets based on PD-1 and TIGIT expression. From each sorted CD8 T-cell subset, both TCR alpha and TCR beta chains were sequenced. Peripheral blood was collected at three points: before the first anti-PD-1 injection, after two injections and after four injections. PBMCs were isolated immediately by Ficoll gradient centrifugation. Until use, PBMCs were cryopreserved in liquid nitrogen in RPMI containing roughly 20% FCS and about 10% DMSO. After thawing, PBMCs were stained with a viability dye plus antibodies against CD3, CD8alpha, TCRalphabeta, PD-1 and TIGIT. Total RNA was extracted with the RNeasy Kit, and a RIN above 7 was reached by every sample.

The CDR3 sequence holds 14 residues, the cysteine and phenylalanine included. The entry retains the CDR3 DNA only, 42 bases that are in frame from base 1. V is cut by 6 bases and J by 3 bases, and the space between the germline ends is 11 bases. For CDR1 and CDR2, the germline V gene (reference sequence) lists LNHDA and SQIVND. On this clonotype itself: No cognate antigen has been identified for it. Base qualities are not at hand, and no much larger clone is one base apart.

TCRdb shows the sequencer as NextSeq 500. The QIAseq Immune Repertoire RNA Library Kit, Human TCR Panel was used to prepare TCR libraries from around 15 ng of total RNA. TCR libraries were sequenced on an Illumina NextSeq with a Mid Output V2 kit, using asymmetric 261x41 paired-end reads. Each TCR library was diluted to around 4.4 nM, pooled, denatured and loaded at roughly 1 pM. The paper's data handling went like this. TCR FASTQ files were processed in the QIAGEN GeneGlobe Data Analysis Center, and downstream analysis was performed in R 3.5.2. Clonality was calculated as one minus Shannon entropy normalized by the log of the number of unique productive sequences. Fisher exact tests at 5% FDR, run separately within each subset, picked out TRA or TRB clonotypes whose abundance differed between baseline and M1. Clonotypes with differential abundance were put into four groups: emerging, expanding, contracting or non-expanding/contracting. Morisita's overlap index was used to measure repertoire overlap between patients. TCRdb reprocessing: public reads trimmed at Q25 with fastp, clones called with MiXCR, in-frame beta chains kept. Rows with a matching CDR3 protein are joined into one entry that keeps the most common DNA and genes. The V and J calls shown here were made by TCRdb, not taken from the authors' results. The sample profile shows about 700 distinct CDR3 sequences; over 5% of them were found once. Of the sample, roughly 12% is held by the ten largest clones.

The specimen was CD8+ T cells from PBMCs, collected at baseline or after one month of anti-PD-1 therapy (not recorded which). Rearrangement joined TRBV19 to TRBJ1-4; too little of a D gene remains to name it. This TCR was recovered from a human donor with melanoma. The sequenced DNA: TGTGCCAGTAGCGTGAGGGTGGCTAATGAAAAACTGTTTTTT. This translates into CASSVRVANEKLFF.